This is a list of T cell receptor beta chains from one sample in a study of T-cell memory formation after mild COVID-19. TCRdb reprocessed the 5' RACE reads with MiXCR, giving one entry per CDR3 protein. The sample carries 150,000 to 200,000 distinct CDR3 sequences, 31% recorded once. Material: PBMCs or a T cell subset sorted from them (not recorded which). These receptors all stem from an adult woman who had mild COVID-19 (a few samples of this study predate the infection). Cell type and time point are not known. Both conserved end residues are part of each CDR3. A D gene is named only where the DNA matches it firmly. Not all rows give a size; the values are once, few, many and, for expanded clones, a class.

TRBJ2-2 TRBD2 TRBV19 - CASSRTSGGASTGELFF TGTGCCAGTAGTAGGACTAGCGGGGGGGCAAGCACCGGGGAGCTGTTTTTT
TRBJ2-5 TRBD1 TRBV24-1 - CATSALDRSQETQYF TGTGCCACCAGTGCCCTGGACAGGAGTCAAGAGACCCAGTACTTC
TRBJ2-5 TRBD2 TRBV12-3/TRBV12-4 few CASRVAGLQETQYF TGTGCCAGCAGAGTAGCGGGTCTGCAAGAGACCCAGTACTTC
TRBJ2-3 TRBD2 TRBV7-6 - CASSPTGGGDTQYF TGTGCCAGCAGCCCCACGGGAGGAGGCGATACGCAGTATTTT
TRBJ2-5 - TRBV12-3/TRBV12-4 few CASSSFGTRETQYF TGTGCCAGCAGTTCATTTGGGACCAGGGAGACCCAGTACTTC
TRBJ1-1 - TRBV12-3/TRBV12-4 - CASSLSGLRNTEAFF TGTGCCAGCAGTTTAAGCGGGCTACGGAACACTGAAGCTTTCTTT
TRBJ2-7 - TRBV4-1 - CASSPPDNYEQYF TGCGCCAGCAGCCCTCCTGACAACTACGAGCAGTACTTC
TRBJ2-3 TRBD2 TRBV20-1 many CSARVASGRTDTQYF TGCAGTGCTAGAGTGGCTAGCGGGAGAACAGATACGCAGTATTTT
TRBJ2-3 TRBD2 TRBV24-1 - CATSGGISGRDPQYF TGTGCCACCAGTGGGGGAATTAGCGGGAGGGACCCGCAGTATTTT
TRBJ2-5 - TRBV20-1 - CSARGSTDSRTPQETQYF TGCAGTGCTAGAGGGTCTACGGACAGCCGTACACCCCAAGAGACCCAGTACTTC
TRBJ2-1 TRBD1 TRBV29-1 - CSVEDMGDRDNEQFF TGCAGCGTTGAAGATATGGGGGACAGGGACAATGAGCAGTTCTTC
TRBJ1-6 - TRBV12-3/TRBV12-4 - CASSSSAGGPLHF -
TRBJ1-1 - TRBV5-1 few CASSLDGDTEAFF TGCGCCAGCAGCTTGGACGGGGACACTGAAGCTTTCTTT
TRBJ2-2 - TRBV6-1 few CASTRALESNTGELFF TGTGCCAGCACCAGAGCTCTAGAATCCAACACCGGGGAGCTGTTTTTT
TRBJ2-2 TRBD2 TRBV9 - CASSTPTTSGRTGELFF TGTGCCAGCAGCACGCCGACGACTAGCGGGAGGACCGGGGAGCTGTTTTTT
TRBJ2-7 - TRBV15 - CATSRQGEGYEQYF TGTGCCACCAGCAGACAGGGCGAAGGATACGAGCAGTACTTC
TRBJ2-5 TRBD1 TRBV9 once CASSAGQTGETQYF TGTGCCAGCAGCGCGGGACAGACTGGGGAGACCCAGTACTTC
TRBJ1-1 - TRBV12-3/TRBV12-4 - CASTLNGVEAFF TGTGCCAGCACCCTTAACGGGGTTGAAGCTTTCTTT
TRBJ1-1 - TRBV7-8 few CASSSTGTEAFF TGTGCCAGCAGCTCGACAGGCACTGAAGCTTTCTTT
TRBJ2-7 - TRBV23-1 few CATPDSSYEQYF TGCGCCACCCCGGACAGCTCCTACGAGCAGTACTTC
TRBJ2-5 - TRBV5-1 few CASSLKAVPETQYF TGCGCCAGCAGCTTGAAGGCTGTGCCGGAGACCCAGTACTTC
TRBJ1-1 TRBD1 TRBV12-3/TRBV12-4 few CASSWTGDPEAFF TGTGCCAGCAGCTGGACAGGGGACCCTGAAGCTTTCTTT
TRBJ2-1 - TRBV12-3/TRBV12-4 - CASSLDAGGSYNEQFF TGTGCCAGCAGTTTAGACGCGGGTGGCTCCTACAATGAGCAGTTCTTC
TRBJ2-7 - TRBV7-8 few CASSARDSSYEQYF TGTGCCAGCAGCGCCCGGGACTCCTCCTACGAGCAGTACTTC
TRBJ2-2 - TRBV6-4 few CASRPTAGELFF TGTGCCAGCAGACCGACTGCAGGGGAGCTGTTTTTT
TRBJ2-6 - TRBV12-3/TRBV12-4 - CASNNIGSGANVLTF TGTGCCAGCAACAATATTGGGTCTGGGGCCAACGTCCTGACTTTC
TRBJ1-2 - TRBV6-1 few CASTGQTHYGYTF TGTGCCAGCACTGGACAGACTCACTATGGCTACACCTTC
TRBJ2-3 TRBD2 TRBV18 - CASSPGLGTSGSPLTDTQYF TGTGCCAGCTCACCCGGCCTCGGGACTAGCGGGAGCCCTCTCACAGATACGCAGTATTTT
TRBJ2-7 TRBD1 TRBV4-1 - CASSLHLTGGFYEQYF TGCGCCAGCAGCCTCCATTTGACAGGGGGCTTCTACGAGCAGTACTTC